At least ten counts were recorded for the clone carrying this TCR beta chain. What it recognizes is unknown. The sample belongs to a study of CD8+CD57+ T cells in acquired aplastic anemia. Study-wide background: Sorted CD4+ and CD8+ cells gave an average of roughly 3.3 ug of DNA. Study-level results: Shared by patients and controls, 25 to 35 CD8+ CDR3s were abundant in patients.

Patients picked for sequencing had shown CD8+CD57+ cell expansion detected by flow cytometry. Severe acquired aplastic anemia was present in all patients. Genomic DNA was employed as the template in profiling TCR beta VDJ and CDR3. TCRdb recomputed calls from the reads with MiXCR, one row per CDR3 protein. The sample shows 120,000 or so distinct CDR3 sequences, almost 40% of them seen only once. Germline lookup yields CDR1 SQVTM and CDR2 ANQGSEA. Germline trimming cut 5 bases from V and 2 bases from J; bases unmatched to any gene: 9. This CDR3 spans 15 amino acids. The rearrangement joins TRBV29-1 to TRBJ2-7; 10 nucleotides line up with TRBD1. Sequenced material: sorted CD4+, CD8+, or CD8+CD57+ T cells (not recorded which) from PBMCs. The receptor was isolated from a human donor with aplastic anemia. This CDR3 reads CSVPSYGQGAYEQYF. The CDR3 bases are TGCAGCGTTCCCTCTTACGGACAGGGGGCCTACGAGCAGTACTTC.